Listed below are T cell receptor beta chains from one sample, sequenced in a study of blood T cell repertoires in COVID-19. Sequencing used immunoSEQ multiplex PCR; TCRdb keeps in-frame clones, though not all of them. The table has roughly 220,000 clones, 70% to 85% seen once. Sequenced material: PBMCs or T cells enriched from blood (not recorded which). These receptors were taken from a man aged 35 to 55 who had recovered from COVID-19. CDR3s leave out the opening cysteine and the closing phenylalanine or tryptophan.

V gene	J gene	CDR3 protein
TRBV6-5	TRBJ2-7	ASTLSAGYYEQY
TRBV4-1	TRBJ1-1	ASSKEGGMNTEAF
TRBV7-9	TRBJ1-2	ASSWTGATRSGYT
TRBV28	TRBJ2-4	ASSLPGNIQY
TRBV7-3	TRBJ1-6	ASSLRDYGSPLH
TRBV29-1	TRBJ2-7	SVGQGNEQY
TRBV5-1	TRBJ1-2	ASSSAGIDYGYT
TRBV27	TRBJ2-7	ASSLRQGPYEQY
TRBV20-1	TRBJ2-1	SASTEWLAEDNEQF
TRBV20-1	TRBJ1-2	SASSGDYGYT
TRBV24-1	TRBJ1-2	ATSDSRGYT
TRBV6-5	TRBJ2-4	ASSIGGFKDIQY
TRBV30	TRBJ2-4	ALAVAKNIQY
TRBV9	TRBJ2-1	ASSPTAGEAQF
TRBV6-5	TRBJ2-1	ASSYGRAVGNEQF
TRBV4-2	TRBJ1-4	ASSQGGGPNEKLF
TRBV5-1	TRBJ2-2	ASSESGAHTGELF
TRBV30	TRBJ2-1	AWSLTREYNEQF
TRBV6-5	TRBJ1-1	ASSLDPRGTEAF
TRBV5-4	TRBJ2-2	ASSSPSVGNTGELF
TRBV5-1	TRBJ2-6	ASSLRTGVSGANVLT
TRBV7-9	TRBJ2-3	ANVRDGADTQY
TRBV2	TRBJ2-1	ASSPESAYNEQF
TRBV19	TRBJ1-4	ASSPSRGTTATNEKLF
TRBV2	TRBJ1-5	ASSLRLPQSGQPQH
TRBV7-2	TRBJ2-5	ASSSDRARSETQY
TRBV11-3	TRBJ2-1	ASSLDPSAGANEQF
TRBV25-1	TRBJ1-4	ASSQGQGVEKLF
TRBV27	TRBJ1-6	ASTPGLTNSPLH
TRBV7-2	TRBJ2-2	ASRPNPLAAGELF